A single sample is the source of the 7 T cell receptor beta chains below, sequenced in a study of T cells in Graves' hyperthyroidism and ophthalmopathy. What was amplified from RNA transcripts were TCR beta CDR3 regions. Carried out on the TCR CDR3, a first-round RT-PCR used the HTBI primer set. TCRdb re-derived calls from the multiplex PCR reads in MiXCR, one entry per CDR3 protein. The data hold roughly 570,000 distinct CDR3 sequences, with about 15% observed a single time. Sequencing used blood. These receptors came from a woman in her twenties or thirties with Graves' hyperthyroidism.

This clonotype has a handful of counts. The chain has TRBV6-1 and TRBJ1-5; tentative D call: TRBD1 (5 bases). The CDR3 is 15 amino acids. In germline, CDR1 is MNHNS, CDR2 SASEGT. With 6 bases removed from V and 2 bases from J, the gap between germline ends came to 14 bases. CDR3 in amino acids: CASRSGGGGNQPQHF. CDR3 nucleotides: TGTGCCAGCAGGTCGGGTGGGGGTGGCAATCAGCCCCAGCATTTT.

The V call is TRBV7-2, the J call TRBJ2-5; D could derive from TRBD1 or TRBD2 (7 bases each). Germline V CDR1 and CDR2: SGHTA, FQGNSA. The CDR3 has 15 residues. V lost 5 bases and J lost 5, with 18 bases in between. This chain's CDR3 is CASSVQQGRGETQYF. The CDR3 coding sequence is TGTGCCAGCAGCGTTCAACAGGGGCGGGGGGAGACCCAGTACTTC.

This clonotype was seen ten or more times. The gene calls are TRBV7-2 and TRBJ2-3; 11 positions agree with TRBD2. Losses at the gene ends were 1 base for V and 2 bases for J; bases not matched to a gene: 5. The CDR3 consists of 17 residues. The germline V gene encodes CDR1 SGHTA and CDR2 FQGNSA. The CDR3, as DNA: TGTGCCAGCAGCTTAGTAGCGGGAGGGCTGAACACAGATACGCAGTATTTT. Its protein product is CASSLVAGGLNTDTQYF.

Ten or more counts support this clonotype. The chain combines TRBV18 with TRBJ2-7; 7 bases match TRBD2. CDR3 length: 15 residues. Per germline, CDR1 KGHSH and CDR2 LQKENI. V lost 2 bases, J lost 1 base, and 5 bases stayed unmatched. CDR3 sequence reads: CASSPRAGASYEQYF. As DNA, the CDR3 is TGTGCCAGCTCACCAAGGGCGGGAGCTTCCTACGAGCAGTACTTC.

This clonotype was recorded at least ten times. The chain links TRBV7-9 to TRBJ2-1; D ambiguous. This CDR3 has 11 amino acids. Germline CDR1 reads SEHNR; CDR2 reads FQNEAQ (reference sequence). V lost 1 base and J lost 10, with 5 bases in between. The CDR3 reads CASSLVGEQFF. The CDR3 coding sequence is TGTGCCAGCAGCTTAGTTGGCGAGCAGTTCTTC.

V and J are TRBV29-1 and TRBJ2-1, with TRBD1 matching 8 bases. Trimming at V came to 6 bases and at J to 9 bases, leaving 13 bases not matched to a gene. This CDR3 comprises 14 residues. Germline V gene lookup returns CDR1 SQVTM and CDR2 ANQGSEA. CDR3: CSVWLTGEAGEQFF. CDR3 nucleotide sequence: TGCAGCGTATGGTTGACAGGGGAGGCCGGTGAGCAGTTCTTC.

With regard to this clonotype: A clone one base away is much larger, so this may be a read error. V gene TRBV25-1 combines with J gene TRBJ2-1; 12 bases agree with TRBD2. The V gene's germline CDR1 is MGHDK and CDR2 SYGVNS. After removal of 3 bases from V and 6 bases from J, the junction contained 3 bases not matched to a gene. The CDR3 spans 15 residues. The CDR3 spells CASSEASGRANEQFF. The CDR3 nucleotides are TGTGCCAGCAGTGAGGCTAGCGGGAGGGCCAATGAGCAGTTCTTC.